This passage covers 10 T cell receptor beta chains from one sample sequenced in a study of shared clonotypes between healthy human individuals. Profiling relied on immunoSEQ multiplex PCR, and the TCRdb table lists in-frame clones only, not all of them. In the table there are some 200,000 clones, 50% to 75% of which are singletons. Sequencing input: memory CD4+ T cells sorted from blood. Subset denoted: CD45RA-negative fraction. The receptor source for this set is a man aged 25 to 40 in good health.

V and J are TRBV11-2 and TRBJ2-4, with D uncertain. Germline V gene lookup returns CDR1 SGHAT and CDR2 FQNNGV. Deletions cut 5 bases from V and 2 bases from J, with 13 bases between. CDR3 length: 15 amino acids. The CDR3 bases are TGTGCCAGCAGCGCGACACGGGCATCCAAAAACATTCAGTACTTC. Its translation: CASSATRASKNIQYF.

This sequence joins TRBV5-1 and TRBJ2-7, with unresolved D. The V and J ends lost 0 bases and 0 bases respectively, with 7 bases between them. The germline gives CDR1 SGHRS, CDR2 YFSETQ. The CDR3 length is 14 residues. The CDR3 protein is CASSLATSSYEQYF. As DNA, the CDR3 is TGCGCCAGCAGCTTGGCGACATCCTCCTACGAGCAGTACTTC. Using reference TRBV5-1 and TRBJ2-7 for the parts outside the CDR3, the full variable domain is KAGVTQTPRYLIKTRGQQVTLSCSPISGHRSVSWYQQTPGQGLQFLFEYFSETQRNKGNFPGRFSGRQFSNSRSEMNVSTLELGDSALYLCASSLATSSYEQYFGPGTRLTVT.

There are many counts of this clone. The genes are TRBV11-2 and TRBJ1-1, with D perhaps TRBD1 (6 bases). Trimming stripped 4 bases from V and 4 bases from J, with 19 bases between. Germline-derived CDR1 and CDR2 are SGHAT and FQNNGV. CDR3 length: 16 amino acids. The CDR3 loop is CASSSLTGARSTEAFF. The CDR3 nucleotides read TGTGCCAGCAGCTCCCTTACGGGGGCCAGGAGCACTGAAGCTTTCTTT.

This clone occurred once. The rearrangement uses TRBV11-2 and TRBJ2-5, with 7 positions matching TRBD2. CDR1 and CDR2 from the germline V gene are SGHAT and FQNNGV. Losses at the gene ends were 1 base for V and 5 bases for J; bases not matched to a gene: 7. The length of the CDR3 is 15 residues. The CDR3 spells CASSLGPGEGETQYF. Here the CDR3 DNA reads TGTGCCAGCAGCTTAGGTCCGGGGGAGGGGGAGACCCAGTACTTC.

The chain combines TRBV5-5 with TRBJ2-5; 8 nucleotides match TRBD1. This CDR3 spans 14 amino acids. Germline CDR1 is SGHKS and CDR2 is YYEKEE (reference sequence). V was pared by 0 bases and J by 4 bases, with 2 bases of the junction left unmatched. DNA of the CDR3: TGTGCCAGCAGCTTGGACAGGGGGGTAGAGACCCAGTACTTC. This translates into CASSLDRGVETQYF.

In its sample, this clone was seen a few times. The V call is TRBV2, the J call TRBJ2-7; D is undetermined. The germline gives CDR1 SNHLY, CDR2 FYNNEI. The CDR3 has 13 amino acids. The ends were cut back, 0 bases at V and 4 bases at J, with 7 bases in the middle. The CDR3 region has the DNA TGTGCCAGCAGTGAAGCGCGAGCATACGAGCAGTACTTC. As protein: CASSEARAYEQYF.

This chain connects TRBV29-1 to TRBJ1-1, with D uncertain. CDR3 length: 11 amino acids. V dropped 7 bases and J dropped 0 bases, with 6 bases sitting between them. Germline CDR1 and CDR2: SQVTM and ANQGSEA. The CDR3 DNA is TGCAGCGGTTCGATGAACACTGAAGCTTTCTTT. It encodes CSGSMNTEAFF.

The rearrangement joins TRBV11-2 to TRBJ2-7, with D unresolved. CDR3 length equals 14 residues. Germline assignment: CDR1 SGHAT and CDR2 FQNNGV. Trimming shortened V by 4 bases and J by 4 bases, and 14 bases separated the two germline ends. CDR3 coding DNA: TGTGCCAGCAGCTCTTGGGCCATGTCGTACGAGCAGTACTTC. As protein: CASSSWAMSYEQYF. The variable domain in full, completed from reference TRBV11-2 and TRBJ2-7, reads EAGVAQSPRYKIIEKRQSVAFWCNPISGHATLYWYQQILGQGPKLLIQFQNNGVVDDSQLPKDRFSAERLKGVDSTLKIQPAKLEDSAVYLCASSSWAMSYEQYFGPGTRLTVT.

This clone was picked up many times. The chain carries TRBV5-4 and TRBJ2-1, with D unclear. Per the germline V gene, CDR1 is SGHNT and CDR2 is YYREEE (reference sequence). The CDR3 contains 14 residues. V was clipped by 0 bases and J by 7 bases, with 11 bases between them. For the CDR3, the DNA is TGTGCCAGCAGCTTGGAATTGGAGAGGAATGAGCAGTTCTTC. It specifies CASSLELERNEQFF.

The genes are TRBV7-2 and TRBJ2-7; 8 nucleotides align to TRBD1. CDR3 length: 15 amino acids. The V gene end was trimmed by 4 bases and the J gene end by 3 bases; junction bases not matched to a gene: 8. Per germline, CDR1 SGHTA and CDR2 FQGNSA. The CDR3 is CASSSRVGTGYEQYF. CDR3 in DNA: TGTGCCAGCAGCTCCCGAGTGGGGACAGGCTACGAGCAGTACTTC.